This TCR beta chain was documented in a study of blood T cell repertoires in COVID-19 (dated by TCRdb to 2018 to 2021). General notes on the study: Samples from collaborators originated in the United States, Italy and Spain and spanned both the acute and convalescent phases of COVID-19. The material from the prospective study consisted of cDNA or gDNA derived from T cells, B-cell-depleted T cells, or PBMCs. Deeply sampled blood TCRbeta repertoires from subjects exposed to, actively infected with, or recovered from COVID-19 were included in the dataset. A freely available public database, intended as a resource for researchers studying the immune response to SARS-CoV-2, is where the repertoires were released. Samples came from the ongoing ImmuneRACE study (first 160 participants) plus 1,254 subjects from 6 global collaborators. The sample metadata nearly always contained a de-identified subject ID, COVID-19 status, age in years and sex. Where available, HLA class I and class II types were obtained from metadata supplied by the sample provider rather than from assay-based typing. Points the paper makes about the study in general: The quantity of clinical and demographic metadata differed by source and by participant and was supplied without curation.

TCRbeta CDR3 regions were amplified from genomic DNA using the immunoSEQ Assay, a bias-controlled multiplex PCR. Turning to the authors' computational methods: Within the assay, amplification of reference gene primers was used to estimate how many nucleated cells each sample contained. To quantify the absolute abundance of each unique TCRbeta CDR3 rearrangement, sequence reads were collapsed and filtered. For each sample, productive Simpson clonality was calculated as the square root of Simpson's diversity index over productive rearrangements. The table comes from immuneACCESS by way of TCRdb, which keeps in-frame sequences with V and J called. Part of the clones is missing from these tables; in studies checked, under half for an unresolved V gene and the rest for unknown reasons. D and trimming were read from the DNA, whereas the V and J calls and clone size are those reported in that table. Counted in this sample were approximately 400,000 clones; approximately 87% of them appeared once. Jointly, the top ten make up 1.3% of the sample.

The germline V gene (reference sequence) gives CDR1 as SGHNT and CDR2 as YYREEE. V was cut back by 2 bases and J by 4 bases, leaving a gap of 7 bases between them. The CDR3, cysteine through phenylalanine, is 13 amino acids long. CDR3 DNA is the only sequence kept; it has 39 bases, read in frame from the first base. As to this clone: The antigen it recognizes is unknown. Per-nucleotide qualities are absent, and no much larger clonotype sits a single base away. Different DNA sequences within this sample yield the same CDR3.

In the prospective study, participants were about 18 to 100 years old, resided in 25 or so geographic areas of the United States, and were enrolled through a virtual design. In the prospective study, cohorts were assigned on the basis of participant-reported clinical history obtained from a screening survey and a study questionnaire. Recovered participants in ImmuneRACE Cohort 3 were defined by two consecutive negative NP/OP PCR tests, clearance by a healthcare professional, or resolution of symptoms. In the prospective study, mobile phlebotomists collected whole blood, serum and a nasopharyngeal or oropharyngeal swab from each participant. Additional blood draws and questionnaires over an approximately 2-month period could optionally be provided by prospective study participants. Blood samples from the prospective study were shipped frozen or at room temperature prior to DNA extraction.

The sequence joins TRBV5-4 to TRBJ1-3; perhaps TRBD1 is the D gene, with 6 bases matching. The sequence was collected from a man aged 25 to 40 who had recovered from COVID-19. Input material: PBMCs or T cells enriched from blood (not recorded which). The DNA is TGTGCCAGCAGCTTACAGGGAGGAAACACCATATATTTT. Its product reads: CASSLQGGNTIYF.